The 16 T cell receptor beta chains given below trace back to one sample, sequenced in a study of monozygotic twins with inflammatory bowel disease. TCRdb reanalyzed the 5' RACE reads and collapses them to one entry per CDR3 protein, without DNA. The repertoire table contains around 450,000 distinct CDR3 sequences. The specimen was blood. All receptors derive from a human donor with ulcerative colitis or Crohn's disease, or a healthy co-twin of an affected twin (not recorded which).

The CDR3 protein is CSAERPNTEAFF. The chain has TRBV29-1 and TRBJ1-1. Germline V CDR1 and CDR2: SQVTM, ANQGSEA. This CDR3 is built from 12 residues.

The V and J genes are TRBV27 and TRBJ2-2; TCRdb reports TRBD2, a call that lacks DNA to check it against. The CDR3 is 16 residues long. Germline CDR1 and CDR2: MNHEY and SMNVEV (reference sequence). The chain's CDR3 is CASRAVAGGWTGELFF.

The chain has TRBV12-3 or TRBV12-4 and TRBJ2-3; TCRdb calls TRBD2, which cannot be checked without DNA. The CDR3 is 15 residues long. The CDR3 protein is CASSLQRGITDTQYF.

V and J are TRBV10-3 and TRBJ1-2; TCRdb's D gene call, TRBD1, goes unchecked for lack of DNA. The germline V gene has CDR1 ENHRY and CDR2 SYGVKD. This CDR3 contains 14 residues. CDR3 sequence: CAISETAGGYGYTF.

The chain links TRBV27 to TRBJ1-4. The V gene's germline CDR1 is MNHEY and CDR2 SMNVEV (reference sequence). The CDR3 length is 14 residues. CDR3 sequence: CASSGSLEREKLFF.

The chain employs TRBV15 and TRBJ2-7; the TCRdb call, TRBD1, lacks DNA for checking. Germline V gene data show CDR1 as LNHNV and CDR2 as YYDKDF (reference sequence). This CDR3 is built from 15 residues. The CDR3 sequence: CATSRVSYRANEQYF.

This chain links TRBV29-1 with TRBJ2-2; TCRdb lists TRBD2, though no DNA is available to test this call. Germline lookup yields CDR1 SQVTM and CDR2 ANQGSEA. This CDR3 is 13 amino acids long. The CDR3: CSARTSIAGELFF.

This chain joins TRBV6-1 and TRBJ1-2; with no DNA, the TCRdb D assignment of TRBD1 cannot be verified. The length of the CDR3 is 15 residues. Germline CDR1 and CDR2: MNHNS and SASEGT. CDR3 residues: CASGDREGGHYGYTF.

The V gene is TRBV6-1, the J gene TRBJ1-1; TCRdb names TRBD1, which stays unverified in the absence of DNA. Per germline, CDR1 MNHNS and CDR2 SASEGT. There are 14 residues in the CDR3. The CDR3: CASSRQGRNTEAFF.

The rearrangement joins TRBV5-1 to TRBJ2-5. Germline values: CDR1 SGHRS, CDR2 YFSETQ. This CDR3 is built from 13 residues. The CDR3 spells CASKLGVQETQYF. Full variable domain (missing parts from reference TRBV5-1 and TRBJ2-5): KAGVTQTPRYLIKTRGQQVTLSCSPISGHRSVSWYQQTPGQGLQFLFEYFSETQRNKGNFPGRFSGRQFSNSRSEMNVSTLELGDSALYLCASKLGVQETQYFGPGTRLLVL.

The V call is TRBV6-5, the J call TRBJ1-1; the D gene TCRdb calls, TRBD1, cannot be checked with no DNA. Germline CDR1 MNHEY, CDR2 SVGAGI. The length of the CDR3 is 13 residues. CDR3 sequence: CASSYSRTGEAFF.

V is TRBV20-1 and J is TRBJ2-3; TCRdb lists TRBD2, though no DNA is available to test this call. This CDR3 contains 16 residues. Germline V lookup: CDR1 DFQATT, CDR2 SNEGSKA (reference sequence). The CDR3 sequence: CSANGRLAGSTDTQYF.

The J gene is TRBJ1-5, the V gene TRBV4-3; TCRdb names TRBD1, which stays unverified in the absence of DNA. Germline CDR1 reads LGHNA; CDR2 reads YSLEER. The CDR3 totals 15 residues. This CDR3 reads CASSQDSTRQGGQHF.

The rearrangement uses TRBV7-2 and TRBJ1-3; TCRdb gives TRBD1 as the D gene, but with no DNA this cannot be confirmed. Per germline, CDR1 SGHTA and CDR2 FQGNSA. The CDR3 sequence is 13 residues long. The CDR3 loop reads CASSEGLGNTIYF. The whole variable domain, remainder taken from reference TRBV7-2 and TRBJ1-3, is GAGVSQSPSNKVTEKGKDVELRCDPISGHTALYWYRQSLGQGLEFLIYFQGNSAPDKSGLPSDRFSAERTGGSVSTLTIQRTQQEDSAVYLCASSEGLGNTIYFGEGSWLTVV.

The gene calls are TRBV6-5 and TRBJ2-2; TCRdb's D gene call, TRBD1, goes unchecked for lack of DNA. CDR3 size: 16 residues. Germline CDR1 MNHEY, CDR2 SVGAGI. CDR3 sequence: CASSYVLGARPGELFF.

CDR3 sequence: CSAESGGEETQYF. The chain is built from TRBV20-1 and TRBJ2-5; TCRdb gives TRBD1 as the D gene, but with no DNA this cannot be confirmed. Germline lookup yields CDR1 DFQATT and CDR2 SNEGSKA (reference sequence). CDR3 length equals 13 residues.